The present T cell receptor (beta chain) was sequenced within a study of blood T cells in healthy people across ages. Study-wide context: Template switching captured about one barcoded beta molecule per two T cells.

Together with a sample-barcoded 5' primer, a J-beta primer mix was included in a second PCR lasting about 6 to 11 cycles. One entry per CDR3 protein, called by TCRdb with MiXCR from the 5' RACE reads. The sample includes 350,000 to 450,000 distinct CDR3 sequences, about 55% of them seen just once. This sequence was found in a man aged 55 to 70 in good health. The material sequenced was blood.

For the CDR3, the DNA is TGTGCCAGCAGTCCGTACAGGGCCCTAGAGACCCAGTACTTC. It encodes CASSPYRALETQYF. This rearrangement joins TRBV27 to TRBJ2-5; weak D call: TRBD1 (6 bases). Germline V gene lookup returns CDR1 MNHEY and CDR2 SMNVEV (reference sequence). Between the trimmed V and J ends, which lost 5 bases and 4 bases, there was a span of 14 bases. The length of the CDR3 is 14 residues.